The rows below give T cell receptor beta chains drawn from one sample of a study of blood T cell repertoires in COVID-19. Profiling relied on immunoSEQ multiplex PCR, and the TCRdb table lists in-frame clones only, not all of them. Of around 140,000 clones in the sample, about 87% were seen once. Sequenced material: peripheral blood. The receptors come from a man at least 80 years old with acute or convalescent COVID-19. Each CDR3 is given without its conserved first and last residue. Fields, in order: V gene, J gene, CDR3 protein.

V: TRBV6-2/TRBV6-3
J: TRBJ2-5
CDR3: ASSYGGRGEETQY

V: TRBV25-1
J: TRBJ1-2
CDR3: ASAGNYGYT

V: TRBV18
J: TRBJ2-1
CDR3: ASSPGTGSANEQF

V: TRBV19
J: TRBJ2-2
CDR3: ASRDTGNTGELF

V: TRBV7-9
J: TRBJ1-1
CDR3: ASSLVPGQVSEAF

V: TRBV2
J: TRBJ1-5
CDR3: ASTPGVGNQPQH

V: TRBV30
J: TRBJ2-1
CDR3: ASTSPHYNEQF

V: TRBV10-3
J: TRBJ2-1
CDR3: AIWGPIAGGNEQF

V: TRBV7-9
J: TRBJ1-2
CDR3: ASSRMGTGGEGYT

V: TRBV19
J: TRBJ1-5
CDR3: ASSISSGFSQPQH

V: TRBV18
J: TRBJ2-3
CDR3: ASSRTSGGANVLDTQY

V: TRBV3-1/TRBV3-2
J: TRBJ1-1
CDR3: ASSRGQAGGTEAF

V: TRBV12-3/TRBV12-4
J: TRBJ2-1
CDR3: ASSLTGEQF

V: TRBV30
J: TRBJ1-2
CDR3: AWSVGQGGGYT

V: TRBV5-5
J: TRBJ2-2
CDR3: ASSLAGNTGELF

V: TRBV27
J: TRBJ2-1
CDR3: ASSSWRGGYNEQF

V: TRBV5-1
J: TRBJ2-7
CDR3: ASSWGSTGNEQY

V: TRBV5-1
J: TRBJ1-2
CDR3: ASSFNRDSHYGYT

V: TRBV29-1
J: TRBJ2-5
CDR3: SVELAFQETQY

V: TRBV20-1
J: TRBJ2-2
CDR3: SASRTSGTGELF

V: TRBV7-9
J: TRBJ2-3
CDR3: ASSSFRGATPDTQY

V: TRBV29-1
J: TRBJ1-1
CDR3: SGRENTEAF

V: TRBV11-2
J: TRBJ2-5
CDR3: ASSLRRQETQY

V: TRBV7-9
J: TRBJ2-3
CDR3: ASSSMTSGRPYTQY

V: TRBV4-2
J: TRBJ2-4
CDR3: ASSQATSLVRRAENIQY

V: TRBV11-2
J: TRBJ2-1
CDR3: ASSLDTGSREQF

V: TRBV5-1
J: TRBJ1-6
CDR3: ASSVDRASYYSPLH

V: TRBV6-1
J: TRBJ1-6
CDR3: ASSEGAGGLPLH

V: TRBV20-1
J: TRBJ2-7
CDR3: SAGQVYEQY

V: TRBV6-5
J: TRBJ2-1
CDR3: ASSYYPTSGGDEQF

V: TRBV3-1/TRBV3-2
J: TRBJ2-2
CDR3: AGSQEIPGTGELF

V: TRBV5-1
J: TRBJ2-5
CDR3: ASSPIGGRQETQY

V: TRBV2
J: TRBJ1-2
CDR3: ATQIGDTNPSYGYT

V: TRBV12-3/TRBV12-4
J: TRBJ2-3
CDR3: ASSSGGADTQY

V: TRBV5-1
J: TRBJ2-3
CDR3: ASIIGNRESDTQY

V: TRBV9
J: TRBJ2-1
CDR3: ASRPGQGNDEQF

V: TRBV28
J: TRBJ2-2
CDR3: ASSSRNTGELF

V: TRBV29-1
J: TRBJ1-1
CDR3: SVDFLSGTANTEAF

V: TRBV6-4
J: TRBJ2-1
CDR3: ASSAGGSYNEQF

V: TRBV9
J: TRBJ2-7
CDR3: ASSADRGGYEQY

V: TRBV4-1
J: TRBJ1-2
CDR3: ASSQGRDNYGYT

V: TRBV2
J: TRBJ2-7
CDR3: ASSDRGYEQY

V: TRBV27
J: TRBJ1-2
CDR3: ASSSASLGAYGYT

V: TRBV28
J: TRBJ2-4
CDR3: ASSPSGTGLYIQY

V: TRBV5-1
J: TRBJ1-3
CDR3: ASSTTPGAGGGNTIY

V: TRBV28
J: TRBJ1-1
CDR3: ASSLYQGARSWVTEAF

V: TRBV7-9
J: TRBJ2-5
CDR3: ASSLGLAGAKETQY

V: TRBV25-1
J: TRBJ1-3
CDR3: ASSDTGTGSGNTIY

V: TRBV11-2
J: TRBJ1-1
CDR3: ASSSDRGGGTEAF

V: TRBV11-2
J: TRBJ2-3
CDR3: ASSLGLGGATDTQY

V: TRBV5-8
J: TRBJ1-5
CDR3: ASSSRQGNQPQH

V: TRBV6-5
J: TRBJ1-1
CDR3: ASEEDTWNTEAF

V: TRBV9
J: TRBJ1-1
CDR3: ASSVSVQAPGDTRAF